A selection of T cell receptor beta chains follows, all from one sample in a study of identical twins. From the 5' RACE reads, TCRdb called clonotypes with MiXCR, one entry per CDR3 protein. The table shows about 260,000 distinct CDR3 sequences, with 7% occurring only once. These data were likewise used in another study, on yellow fever vaccine responses in identical twins.

Material: memory (CD45RO+) T cells sorted from blood. Every receptor here comes from a woman younger than 35 in good health. Each CDR3 is given with its conserved first and last residue. A D gene is named only where the DNA matches it firmly. Expanded clones are given a class, and other clones once, few, many or no size at all.

V,J,D,size,DNA,CDR3
TRBV7-2,TRBJ2-3,NA,many,TGTGCCAGCAGCTTATTTCCAACTAGCACAGATACGCAGTATTTT,CASSLFPTSTDTQYF
TRBV5-1,TRBJ2-1,TRBD1,NA,TGCGCCAGCAGCTTGAGGACAGGTAACTACAATGAGCAGTTCTTC,CASSLRTGNYNEQFF
TRBV9,TRBJ2-3,NA,NA,TGTGCCAGCAGCGTAGCGGCCCTCACAGATACGCAGTATTTT,CASSVAALTDTQYF
TRBV18,TRBJ1-2,NA,NA,TGTGCCAGCTCACCATCCAGGACCGGATATACTAACTATGGCTACACCTTC,CASSPSRTGYTNYGYTF
TRBV4-1,TRBJ1-1,NA,many,TGCGCCAGCAGCCAAGGACAAGTTGGCAACACTGAAGCTTTCTTT,CASSQGQVGNTEAFF
TRBV27,TRBJ2-1,NA,NA,TGTGCCAGCCCGGGACGGGGGAATGAGCAGTTCTTC,CASPGRGNEQFF
TRBV28,TRBJ1-6,NA,many,TGTGCCAGTAGACAGTCGAGCTCCTATAATTCACCCCTCCACTTT,CASRQSSSYNSPLHF
TRBV5-1,TRBJ2-7,NA,many,TGCGCCAGCAGCTTGGGGACAGCGACGTACGAGCAGTACTTC,CASSLGTATYEQYF
TRBV12-3/TRBV12-4,TRBJ2-3,NA,few,TGTGCCAGCAGTTTAGATGTGGTTGGGTGGGCAGATACGCAGTATTTT,CASSLDVVGWADTQYF
TRBV20-1,TRBJ2-4,NA,once,TGCAGTGCTAGACCCCCCTCCGGGGAGGACATTCAGTACTTC,CSARPPSGEDIQYF
TRBV4-1,TRBJ1-1,NA,NA,TGCGCCAGCAGCACCCGGACGGGGAACGCCACTGAAGCTTTCTTT,CASSTRTGNATEAFF
TRBV6-5,TRBJ1-2,NA,NA,TGTGCCAGCAGTTACTCGATTGACGGCTATGGCTACACCTTC,CASSYSIDGYGYTF
TRBV9,TRBJ2-3,NA,NA,TGTGCCAGCAGCGCCAGGAGGTGGGGGTGGGAAACAGATACGCAGTATTTT,CASSARRWGWETDTQYF